The 21 T cell receptor beta chains below all came from one sample that was sequenced in a study of cytomegalovirus exposure and HLA in healthy donors. Vbeta (60) and Jbeta (13) primers were used in the PCR. The data were produced by immunoSEQ multiplex PCR, yet TCRdb's version contains in-frame clones alone and is incomplete. The table has tens of thousands of clones, approximately 80% seen once. Sequenced: PBMCs. The receptor set was obtained from a man aged 25-45 years in good health and CMV-seropositive.

The chain has TRBV11-3 and TRBJ1-6; 7 bases match TRBD1. CDR1 and CDR2 (germline): SGHNT, YENEEA. The trim removed 3 bases at V and 7 bases at J, leaving 3 bases unmatched. The CDR3 loop spans 14 amino acids. The CDR3 DNA reads as TGTGCCAGCAGCTTCAGGGGGGAGAATTCACCCCTCCACTTT. Its translation is CASSFRGENSPLHF.

This clone was counted between two and nine times. This CDR3 is also generated by other DNA sequences in the sample. The J gene is TRBJ1-5, the V gene TRBV4-2; 8 bases match TRBD1. Germline V gene sequence: CDR1 LGHNA, CDR2 YNFKEQ. Trimming at V came to 1 base and at J to 5 bases, leaving 1 base not matched to a gene. The CDR3 length is 14 residues. For the CDR3, the DNA is TGTGCCAGCAGCCAAGCAGGGGGCGATCAGCCCCAGCATTTT. The encoded protein is CASSQAGGDQPQHF.

The genes are TRBV18 and TRBJ2-1; TRBD2 matches at 10 bases. The CDR3 is 18 amino acids. With 1 base clipped from V and 0 bases from J, the junction kept 6 bases outside the gene matches. Germline V lookup: CDR1 KGHSH, CDR2 LQKENI. The CDR3 loop reads CASSPQNRLAGSYNEQFF. CDR3 in DNA: TGTGCCAGCTCACCACAAAATCGACTAGCGGGCTCCTACAATGAGCAGTTCTTC.

V and J are TRBV18 and TRBJ2-1; 11 bases agree with TRBD2. Germline V lookup: CDR1 KGHSH, CDR2 LQKENI. V trimming: 1 base; J trimming: 9 bases; junction bases outside the gene matches: 5. This CDR3 contains 15 residues. CDR3 region: CASSPRTSGSVEQFF. DNA of the CDR3: TGTGCCAGCTCACCACGTACTAGCGGGAGTGTTGAGCAGTTCTTC.

The V gene is TRBV15, the J gene TRBJ2-1; TRBD2 matches at 10 bases. The CDR3 totals 16 residues. The ends lost 1 base at V and 9 bases at J; junction bases unmatched: 9. Looked up from germline, CDR1 is LNHNV and CDR2 is YYDKDF (reference sequence). CDR3 DNA: TGTGCCACCAGCAGAGGCGGACTAGCGGAGGGACGTGAGCAGTTCTTC. Translated: CATSRGGLAEGREQFF.

The V call is TRBV5-4, the J call TRBJ1-4; maybe TRBD1 (6 bases). The CDR3 covers 16 residues. Trimming took 0 bases from V and 6 from J, leaving 15 bases between them. Germline V CDR1 and CDR2: SGHNT, YYREEE (reference sequence). In nucleotides, the CDR3 is TGTGCCAGCAGCTTGGGTGGGGACACAAAGGATGAAAAACTGTTTTTT. The encoded protein is CASSLGGDTKDEKLFF.

The CDR3 region is CASSLAGPRDEQFF. As DNA, the CDR3 is TGTGCCAGCAGCCTAGCGGGTCCTAGGGATGAGCAGTTCTTC. The rearrangement joins TRBV2 to TRBJ2-1, with TRBD2 identical over 8 bases. CDR1 SNHLY and CDR2 FYNNEI come from the germline V gene. V trimming: 6 bases; J trimming: 8 bases; junction bases outside the gene matches: 9. There are 14 residues in the CDR3.

The CDR3 coding sequence is TGTGCCAGCAGCCAACCGGGACAGGGAACCGGGGAGCTGTTTTTT. Protein product: CASSQPGQGTGELFF. The genes are TRBV7-9 and TRBJ2-2; the match to TRBD1 covers 9 bases. V was pared by 5 bases and J by 5 bases, with 6 bases of the junction left unmatched. CDR3 size: 15 residues. Germline values: CDR1 SEHNR, CDR2 FQNEAQ (reference sequence).

This clone appeared a few times. The chain joins TRBV7-2 to TRBJ2-7, with D unclear. CDR1 and CDR2 (germline): SGHTA, FQGNSA. The CDR3 covers 14 residues. The V and J ends lost 3 bases and 0 bases respectively, with 9 bases between them. CDR3 bases: TGTGCCAGCAGCTTCGCAGGAAGCTCCTACGAGCAGTACTTC. Translated, it gives CASSFAGSSYEQYF.

V usage is TRBV9 and J usage is TRBJ2-1; 8 bases map to TRBD2. This CDR3 is built from 17 residues. With V trimmed by 4 bases and J by 5 bases, 14 bases remained unmatched. CDR1 and CDR2 from the germline V gene are SGDLS and YYNGEE. The CDR3 here is CASSPYGGDPTDNEQFF. As DNA, the CDR3 is TGTGCCAGCAGCCCGTACGGGGGGGACCCCACAGACAATGAGCAGTTCTTC.

The chain carries TRBV28 and TRBJ1-5; D perhaps matches TRBD1 (5 bases). The CDR3 covers 13 residues. In germline, CDR1 is MDHEN, CDR2 SYDVKM. The V end was cut by 7 bases, the J end by 6 bases, with 13 bases between. The CDR3 here is CASILMGGQPQHF. CDR3 coding DNA: TGTGCCAGCATTCTGATGGGGGGTCAGCCCCAGCATTTT.

The chain uses TRBV7-2 and TRBJ2-5; tentatively, D is TRBD2 (5 bases). The V gene lost 1 base and the J gene lost 5 bases, with 14 bases spanning the gap. The CDR3 has 15 amino acids. Germline lookup yields CDR1 SGHTA and CDR2 FQGNSA. In DNA form, the CDR3 reads TGTGCCAGCAGCTTAGGGCCTAGCAATCTGGAGACCCAGTACTTC. Encoded protein: CASSLGPSNLETQYF.

CDR3 residues: CASSLSRAYEQYF. CDR3 bases: TGTGCCAGCAGTTTATCGAGGGCCTACGAGCAGTACTTC. This rearrangement joins TRBV27 to TRBJ2-7; possibly TRBD2 for D (5 bases). V was trimmed by 0 bases and J by 2 bases, leaving 5 bases between them. Germline CDR1 is MNHEY and CDR2 is SMNVEV (reference sequence). This CDR3 is built from 13 residues.

Comments on this clone: Different DNA sequences within this sample yield the same CDR3. V gene TRBV11-2 combines with J gene TRBJ1-1; D may be TRBD1 (6 bases). Trimming took off 0 bases at V and 4 bases at J, with 6 bases between the two ends. CDR1 and CDR2 (germline): SGHAT, FQNNGV. There are 13 residues in the CDR3. CDR3 amino acids: CASSLDRGTEAFF. The CDR3 nucleotides are TGTGCCAGCAGCTTAGACAGGGGCACTGAAGCTTTCTTT.

The chain couples TRBV7-8 to TRBJ2-1, with TRBD1 as a possible D gene (6 bases). The germline CDR1 and CDR2 sequences are SGHVS and FQNEAQ. V dropped 1 base and J dropped 2 bases, with 12 bases sitting between them. The CDR3 runs 16 residues. The DNA for the CDR3 is TGTGCCAGCAGCTTAGTCAGGGGTAGCACCTACAATGAGCAGTTCTTC. Amino acid sequence: CASSLVRGSTYNEQFF.

CDR3 sequence (DNA): TGCGCCAGCAGTGAATCCGGGTCCGGCACAGATACGCAGTATTTT. Protein sequence: CASSESGSGTDTQYF. The genes are TRBV10-1 and TRBJ2-3; unclear D gene. This CDR3 comprises 15 residues. Germline assignment: CDR1 WNHNN and CDR2 SYGVQD (reference sequence). Trimming cost V 3 bases and J 1 base, with 11 bases left between them.

This clone occurred once. The chain carries TRBV7-9 and TRBJ2-5; maybe TRBD2 (5 bases). The end of the DNA is better explained by TRBJ2-7, so the J call may be wrong. Germline-derived CDR1 and CDR2 are SEHNR and FQNEAQ (reference sequence). This CDR3 has 15 amino acids. Here the CDR3 reads CASRPPLGGPYEQYF. The CDR3 DNA reads as TGTGCCAGCCGCCCTCCCTTAGGAGGACCCTACGAGCAGTACTTC.

V gene TRBV11-1 combines with J gene TRBJ2-2, with TRBD2 as a possible D gene (5 bases). The germline V gene encodes CDR1 SGHAT and CDR2 FQDESV (reference sequence). This CDR3 comprises 14 residues. The germline V and J ends were trimmed by 1 base and 4 bases, with 7 bases remaining between them. For the CDR3, the DNA is TGTGCCAGCAGCTTAGTGGGAGTCACCGGGGAGCTGTTTTTT. It translates to CASSLVGVTGELFF.

V usage is TRBV7-2 and J usage is TRBJ2-5; a possible D gene is TRBD2 (5 bases). With 1 base removed from V and 5 bases from J, the gap between germline ends came to 14 bases. The CDR3 length is 15 residues. CDR1 is SGHTA, CDR2 FQGNSA, per germline. The CDR3 DNA reads as TGTGCCAGCAGCTTAGTAGGGAGCCGGCGGGAGACCCAGTACTTC. It encodes CASSLVGSRRETQYF.

CDR3 region: CASSPHREGSEAFF. In DNA, the CDR3 is TGTGCCAGCAGCCCTCACAGGGAAGGTTCTGAAGCTTTCTTT. The rearrangement uses TRBV7-8 and TRBJ1-1; possible D gene TRBD1, 6 bases. Germline CDR1 SGHVS, CDR2 FQNEAQ. The CDR3 sequence is 14 residues long. Trimming cost V 5 bases and J 6 bases, with 16 bases left between them.

This sequence joins TRBV5-1 and TRBJ1-2; D possibly corresponds to TRBD1 (5 bases). Germline V gene data show CDR1 as SGHRS and CDR2 as YFSETQ. Trimming took 7 bases from V and 1 from J, leaving 29 bases between them. The CDR3 totals 19 residues. This CDR3 is CASRREGRGVVDLNYGYTF. The CDR3 region has the DNA TGCGCCAGCCGAAGAGAGGGGCGGGGAGTGGTGGACCTTAACTATGGCTACACCTTC.